A single sample gave rise to the 28 T cell receptor beta chains below, sequenced in a study of early stage breast cancer tumors. Assay used: immunoSEQ multiplex PCR; TCRdb lists only in-frame clones, some missing. The repertoire holds 50,000 or so clones, 83% seen once, with more than 1.1% in the top ten. The sample taken for sequencing was blood. These receptors originate from a person aged 45 to 59 with breast cancer.

This clone was counted a few times. Written as DNA, the CDR3 is TGTGCCAGCGGATTCGATCGACCCCAGCATTTT. Translated, it gives CASGFDRPQHF. The chain combines TRBV6-5 with TRBJ1-5; D gene unclear. The germline V gene has CDR1 MNHEY and CDR2 SVGAGI. The germline V and J ends were trimmed by 8 bases and 10 bases, with 12 bases remaining between them. The CDR3 is 11 amino acids.

The chain uses TRBV9 and TRBJ2-2; 10 bases are a match to TRBD2. The length of the CDR3 is 16 residues. J gave up 7 bases and V 0 bases, and 6 bases lay outside the gene matches. Germline V gene lookup returns CDR1 SGDLS and CDR2 YYNGEE. The CDR3 DNA is TGTGCCAGCAGCGTAGGGCTAGCGGGAGATGGCGGGGAGCTGTTTTTT. Its protein is CASSVGLAGDGGELFF.

The chain employs TRBV19 and TRBJ1-5, with D possibly TRBD1 on 5 matching bases. This CDR3 is built from 14 residues. Trimming removed 1 base at V and 7 bases at J, with 11 bases between. CDR1 is LNHDA, CDR2 SQIVND, per germline (reference sequence). The CDR3 region is CASSIGGGDQPQHF. Here the CDR3 DNA reads TGTGCCAGTAGTATAGGAGGAGGGGACCAGCCCCAGCATTTT.

This clone was picked up a small number of times. This chain joins TRBV30 and TRBJ2-6, with TRBD1 as a possible D gene (6 bases). V lost 5 bases to trimming and J lost 1 base, with 9 bases between them. Germline V gene lookup returns CDR1 GTSNPN and CDR2 SVGIG (reference sequence). The length of the CDR3 is 14 residues. CDR3 coding DNA: TGTGCCTGGGCAGGGGATTCTGGGGCCAACGTCCTGACTTTC. This encodes CAWAGDSGANVLTF.

The rearrangement uses TRBV5-1 and TRBJ2-7; 7 bases fit TRBD1. V shed 4 bases, J shed 3 bases, and the junction held 7 bases outside the gene matches. The CDR3 has 14 residues. Germline V lookup: CDR1 SGHRS, CDR2 YFSETQ. The CDR3 loop is CASSRETGIYEQYF. The CDR3 DNA reads as TGCGCCAGCAGCAGGGAGACAGGGATCTACGAGCAGTACTTC.

The gene calls are TRBV5-6 and TRBJ2-7, with a tentative D call TRBD2 (6 bases). The V end was cut by 4 bases, the J end by 7 bases, with 18 bases between. Germline loops: CDR1 SGHDT, CDR2 YYEEEE. CDR3 size: 14 residues. CDR3 region: CASSPGGGVREQYF. The CDR3 DNA sequence: TGTGCCAGCAGCCCCGGAGGAGGGGTTCGGGAGCAGTACTTC. The full variable domain, its missing parts supplied by reference TRBV5-6 and TRBJ2-7, is DAGVTQSPTHLIKTRGQQVTLRCSPKSGHDTVSWYQQALGQGPQFIFQYYEEEERQRGNFPDRFSGHQFPNYSSELNVNALLLGDSALYLCASSPGGGVREQYFGPGTRLTVT.

The V gene is TRBV15, the J gene TRBJ2-7; 7 bases fit TRBD1. The CDR3 spans 14 residues. The V and J ends lost 4 bases and 7 bases, in that order; junction bases with no gene match: 10. From germline, CDR1 is LNHNV and CDR2 YYDKDF (reference sequence). The chain's CDR3 is CATSIGTDLWEQYF. CDR3 coding DNA: TGTGCCACCAGCATCGGGACAGATCTTTGGGAGCAGTACTTC.

The CDR3 nucleotides read TGTGCCAGCAGCCCCCTGACAGGGGGCCAGGAGACCCAGTACTTC. This translates into CASSPLTGGQETQYF. The chain recombines TRBV14 with TRBJ2-5; TRBD1 agrees at 10 bases. Germline V CDR1 and CDR2: SGHDN, FVKESK. Losses at the gene ends were 4 bases for V and 5 bases for J; bases not matched to a gene: 7. CDR3 length: 15 residues.

The rearrangement uses TRBV9 and TRBJ1-5; 7 positions agree with TRBD1. Germline V lookup: CDR1 SGDLS, CDR2 YYNGEE. The CDR3 covers 15 residues. J was trimmed by 4 bases and V by 3 bases; bases with no gene match: 7. The CDR3 region is CASSGTGGINQPQHF. The CDR3, as DNA: TGTGCCAGCAGCGGGACAGGCGGGATTAATCAGCCCCAGCATTTT.

The chain uses TRBV6-1 and TRBJ2-1; D may be TRBD1 (5 bases). The length of the CDR3 is 15 residues. Deletions cut 1 base from V and 8 bases from J, with 15 bases between. Germline CDR1 reads MNHNS; CDR2 reads SASEGT. In DNA, the CDR3 is TGTGCCAGCAGTGAAGATCGTCAGCAAGGGGATGAGCAGTTCTTC. This codes for CASSEDRQQGDEQFF.

This clone was detected only once. The chain has TRBV7-9 and TRBJ2-3, with 14 positions matching TRBD2. The V gene end was trimmed by 5 bases and the J gene end by 4 bases; junction bases not matched to a gene: 5. Germline CDR1 reads SEHNR; CDR2 reads FQNEAQ (reference sequence). This CDR3 has 16 amino acids. In DNA form, the CDR3 reads TGTGCCAGCAGCCAGGGACTAGCGGGAGTTGCAGATACGCAGTATTTT. It codes for CASSQGLAGVADTQYF.

The V call is TRBV10-2, the J call TRBJ2-7, with 12 bases that match TRBD2. The CDR3 has 13 amino acids. Germline V gives CDR1 WSHSY, CDR2 SAAADI. The J segment lost 2 bases and the V segment lost 8 bases, leaving 1 base of the junction unmatched. For the CDR3, the DNA is TGCGCCAGCCGACTAGCGGGAGCCTACGAGCAGTACTTC. It translates to CASRLAGAYEQYF.

J is TRBJ2-3 and V is TRBV2, with D unresolved. The CDR3 is made up of 16 amino acids. Trimming left V 8 bases short and J 2 bases short, with 20 bases between. Germline V lookup: CDR1 SNHLY, CDR2 FYNNEI. The CDR3 DNA reads as TGTGCCAGCCGGCACGACGCCGGACGGATCACAGATACGCAGTATTTT. Its protein is CASRHDAGRITDTQYF.

The chain is built from TRBV19 and TRBJ2-3, with 8 positions matching TRBD2. There are 14 residues in the CDR3. V lost 5 bases, J lost 4 bases, and 5 bases stayed unmatched. CDR1 LNHDA and CDR2 SQIVND come from the germline V gene (reference sequence). The CDR3 bases are TGTGCCAGTAGTCCCGTGACTAGCGCAGATACGCAGTATTTT. It translates to CASSPVTSADTQYF.

In the case of this clone: It may be a read error: a sequence one base away is much more abundant. The gene calls are TRBV5-6 and TRBJ2-2; D not resolved. The CDR3 extends over 14 amino acids. Germline-derived CDR1 and CDR2 are SGHDT and YYEEEE. Trimming shortened V by 0 bases and J by 1 base, and 4 bases separated the two germline ends. The CDR3 is CASSLGQNTGELFF. In DNA, the CDR3 is TGTGCCAGCAGCTTGGGACAGAACACCGGGGAGCTGTTTTTT.

This clone has only a few counts. CDR3 DNA: TGTGCCAGGGGGGGGACCTACGAGCAGTACTTC. This translates into CARGGTYEQYF. The chain combines TRBV2 with TRBJ2-7; 7 bases map to TRBD2. The CDR3 spans 11 residues. CDR1 is SNHLY, CDR2 FYNNEI, per germline. Unmatched junction bases numbered 1, after V lost 9 bases and J lost 2 bases.

The genes are TRBV23-1 and TRBJ1-6; D gene uncertain. TRBV23-1 counts as an open reading frame of uncertain function. Trimming shortened V by 0 bases and J by 0 bases, and 21 bases separated the two germline ends. The CDR3 covers 21 residues. As DNA, the CDR3 is TGCGCCAGCAGTCAATCAGGGCACAGATACTCCCGGTTCTCCTATAATTCACCCCTCCACTTT. It encodes CASSQSGHRYSRFSYNSPLHF.

V gene TRBV5-4 combines with J gene TRBJ2-3; D is undetermined. The CDR3 sequence is 15 residues long. CDR1 is SGHNT, CDR2 YYREEE, per germline (reference sequence). Trimming stripped 0 bases from V and 0 bases from J, with 8 bases between. CDR3 in DNA: TGTGCCAGCAGCTTGGAGCGAGCTAGCACAGATACGCAGTATTTT. This gives the protein CASSLERASTDTQYF.

The chain joins TRBV27 to TRBJ2-3; unclear D gene. Trimming cost V 3 bases and J 1 base, with 5 bases left between them. The CDR3 sequence is 13 residues long. CDR1 MNHEY and CDR2 SMNVEV come from the germline V gene (reference sequence). CDR3 in DNA: TGTGCCAGCAGTTTCCCCGGCACAGATACGCAGTATTTT. Translation gives CASSFPGTDTQYF.

This clone came up once. V gene TRBV6-5 combines with J gene TRBJ1-4; D is possibly TRBD1 (5 bases). Germline V gene data show CDR1 as MNHEY and CDR2 as SVGAGI. The CDR3 is 15 amino acids. V lost 2 bases and J lost 0, with 7 bases in between. The CDR3 here is CASSYGGATNEKLFF. The CDR3 DNA sequence: TGTGCCAGCAGTTACGGAGGGGCAACTAATGAAAAACTGTTTTTT.

The chain combines TRBV18 with TRBJ2-2, with D unclear. The germline gives CDR1 KGHSH, CDR2 LQKENI. V dropped 1 base and J dropped 1 base, with 7 bases sitting between them. There are 15 residues in the CDR3. The chain's CDR3 is CASSPLGLNTGELFF. Here the CDR3 DNA reads TGTGCCAGCTCACCACTGGGCTTGAACACCGGGGAGCTGTTTTTT. Looking up the rest from reference TRBV18 and TRBJ2-2 gives the full variable domain: NAGVMQNPRHLVRRRGQEARLRCSPMKGHSHVYWYRQLPEEGLKFMVYLQKENIIDESGMPKERFSAEFPKEGPSILRIQQVVRGDSAAYFCASSPLGLNTGELFFGEGSRLTVL.

The DNA for the CDR3 is TGTGCCAGCTCACCACCGACATACGAGCAGTACTTC. It yields the protein CASSPPTYEQYF. The chain employs TRBV18 and TRBJ2-7; D not certain. In germline, CDR1 is KGHSH, CDR2 LQKENI. The CDR3 consists of 12 residues. With 0 bases removed from V and 4 bases from J, the gap between germline ends came to 4 bases. The entire variable domain, with the rest obtained from reference TRBV18 and TRBJ2-7, is as follows: NAGVMQNPRHLVRRRGQEARLRCSPMKGHSHVYWYRQLPEEGLKFMVYLQKENIIDESGMPKERFSAEFPKEGPSILRIQQVVRGDSAAYFCASSPPTYEQYFGPGTRLTVT.

J is TRBJ2-3 and V is TRBV15; TRBD1 might be the D (5 bases). Germline-derived CDR1 and CDR2 are LNHNV and YYDKDF (reference sequence). V was pared by 6 bases and J by 2 bases, with 12 bases between. The CDR3 runs to 14 residues. The CDR3 nucleotides read TGTGCCACCAGATTGTCCAGGGTCACAGATACGCAGTATTTT. Its protein is CATRLSRVTDTQYF.

The chain couples TRBV7-2 to TRBJ2-1; TRBD2 matches at 8 bases. The CDR3 spans 14 residues. J gave up 7 bases and V 2 bases, and 4 bases lay outside the gene matches. From germline, CDR1 is SGHTA and CDR2 FQGNSA. The CDR3 region is CASSLISGDNEQFF. As DNA, the CDR3 is TGTGCCAGCAGCTTAATTAGCGGGGATAATGAGCAGTTCTTC.

This rearrangement joins TRBV6-6 to TRBJ2-7, with 8 bases identical to TRBD1. Unmatched junction bases numbered 7, after V lost 6 bases and J lost 6 bases. There are 13 residues in the CDR3. Germline CDR1 reads MNHNY; CDR2 reads SVGAGI (reference sequence). The DNA of the CDR3 is TGTGCCAGCAGCCCCCGGACAGGGCTCGAGCAGTACTTC. Its translation: CASSPRTGLEQYF.

The chain carries TRBV7-8 and TRBJ1-1, with D hard to call. The CDR3 contains 13 residues. Trimming took off 5 bases at V and 11 bases at J, with 18 bases between the two ends. Germline-derived CDR1 and CDR2 are SGHVS and FQNEAQ. CDR3 region: CASSKGNERSAFF. DNA of the CDR3: TGTGCCAGCAGCAAGGGAAACGAGCGGAGCGCTTTCTTT.

V gene TRBV28 combines with J gene TRBJ1-2; D is perhaps TRBD1 (6 bases). The CDR3 has 11 residues. The V end lost 8 bases, the J end lost 12 bases, and 16 bases lay between the germline ends. The V gene's germline CDR1 is MDHEN and CDR2 SYDVKM. CDR3 DNA: TGTGCCAGCGCCTCAGGAGGGGGGAACACCTTC. Translation: CASASGGGNTF.

The chain couples TRBV27 to TRBJ2-1, with D perhaps TRBD2 (5 bases). The length of the CDR3 is 15 residues. Germline lookup yields CDR1 MNHEY and CDR2 SMNVEV (reference sequence). Trimming removed 5 bases from V and 1 base from J, with 12 bases in between. In nucleotides, the CDR3 is TGTGCCAGCAGTCCACGGACTGGGTCCTACAATGAGCAGTTCTTC. This translates into CASSPRTGSYNEQFF.